This is a list of T cell receptor beta chains from one sample in a study of human thymus T cells. Profiled with immunoSEQ multiplex PCR; TCRdb holds only in-frame clones, not every one. The sample contains 65,000 to 90,000 clones, around 95% of which appear only once. The sequenced sample consisted of thymus tissue. These receptors were obtained from a girl under two years old with a congenital heart defect but otherwise immunologically healthy. Each CDR3 is given with its conserved first and last residue. Clone size, where shown, is once, few, many, or a class for clones that have expanded.

>NA|TRBJ1-4|15|TRBV30
CAWSSRDSPYGKLFF
>NA|TRBJ1-1|15|TRBV19
CASKRMEGANTEAFF
>NA|TRBJ2-5|11|TRBV5-1
CASRIQETQYF
>NA|TRBJ1-1|16|TRBV4-1
CASSQDLLENLTEAFF
>NA|TRBJ2-1|18|TRBV10-2
CASSGGSREEEGANEQFF
>NA|TRBJ1-1|14|TRBV29-1
CSDSQDRGRIEAFF
>NA|TRBJ1-2|15|TRBV6-1
CATSDSPHQSYGYTF
>NA|TRBJ2-5|14|TRBV5-5
CASSPGQGDETQYF
>NA|TRBJ1-6|16|TRBV25-1
CASSEPTGDNNSPLHF
>NA|TRBJ1-1|13|TRBV5-4
CASSDTRNTEAFF
>NA|TRBJ2-7|17|TRBV7-8
CASSLVYARTNSYEQYF
>NA|TRBJ1-2|15|TRBV7-9
CASSSSRRPNYGYTF
>NA|TRBJ1-1|11|TRBV20-1
CSERENTEAFF
>NA|TRBJ2-7|13|TRBV11-3
CASSFTDRDEQYF
>once|TRBJ2-3|17|TRBV14
CASSGATVPNGTDTQYF
>NA|TRBJ2-3|17|TRBV5-6
CASAQGGTGLSTDTQYF
>NA|TRBJ2-5|11|TRBV20-1
CSAWPRETQYF
>NA|TRBJ1-1|16|TRBV4-2
CASSQDRNEMNTEAFF
>NA|TRBJ1-1|15|TRBV11-2
CASSLPGAVHYEAFF
>NA|TRBJ2-7|11|TRBV20-1
CSAPTDYEQYF